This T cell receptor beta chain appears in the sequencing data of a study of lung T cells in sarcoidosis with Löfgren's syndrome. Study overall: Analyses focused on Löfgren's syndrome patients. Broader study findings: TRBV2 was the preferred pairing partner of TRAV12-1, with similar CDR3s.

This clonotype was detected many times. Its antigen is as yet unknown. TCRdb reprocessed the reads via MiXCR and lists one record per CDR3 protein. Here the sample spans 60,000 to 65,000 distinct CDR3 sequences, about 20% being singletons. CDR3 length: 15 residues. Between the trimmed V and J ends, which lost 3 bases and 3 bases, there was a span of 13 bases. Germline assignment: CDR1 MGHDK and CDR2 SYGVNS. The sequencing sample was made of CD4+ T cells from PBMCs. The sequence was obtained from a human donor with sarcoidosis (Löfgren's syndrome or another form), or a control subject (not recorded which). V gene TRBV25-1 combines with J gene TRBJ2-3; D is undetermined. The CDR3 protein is CASSDRALGTDTQYF. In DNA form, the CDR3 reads TGTGCCAGCAGTGATAGGGCACTTGGGACAGATACGCAGTATTTT.